The rows below give T cell receptor beta chains drawn from one sample of a study of T-cell reconstitution after alpha-beta-depleted transplantation in children. TCRdb re-called the PCR reads with MiXCR, one entry per CDR3 protein. The sample records 450,000 to 600,000 distinct CDR3 sequences, 10% to 15% being singletons. The sequences come from PBMCs, mostly from graft donor cells, collected 360 days after TCRalphabeta/CD19-depleted stem cell transplant. Source of these receptors: a male patient younger than 18 who had a stem cell transplant for acute myeloid leukemia, so the T cells may come from the graft donor. CDR3s include the opening cysteine and the closing phenylalanine or tryptophan.

TRBJ2-1 | TRBV18 | CASSPLAEPPYNEQFF
TRBJ2-5 | TRBV29-1 | CSLQAGVETQYF
TRBJ2-5 | TRBV5-1 | CASSGGLAGELQETQYF
TRBJ2-7 | TRBV20-1 | CSARKDRAYEQYF
TRBJ2-1 | TRBV5-4 | CATVSLYNEQFF
TRBJ2-7 | TRBV28 | CASTRGESYEQYF
TRBJ2-3 | TRBV5-1 | CASSLRDFTDTQYF
TRBJ2-2 | TRBV11-3 | CASSLGLASNTGELFF
TRBJ2-3 | TRBV5-1 | CASSLAPHAQGFDTQYF
TRBJ2-5 | TRBV7-7 | CASSFSGIGETQYF
TRBJ2-7 | TRBV12-3/TRBV12-4 | CASSLKALAGVGEQYF
TRBJ2-1 | TRBV4-3 | CASSQGTGLVIHNEQFF
TRBJ2-6 | TRBV7-2 | CASSDRRSGANVLTF
TRBJ2-5 | TRBV6-5 | CASRFYMTQYF
TRBJ2-2 | TRBV10-3 | CAIAGLAGGESTGELFF
TRBJ2-7 | TRBV10-3 | CAISESRTSGPYEQYF
TRBJ2-3 | TRBV2 | CASSEGYDGTSTDTQYF
TRBJ2-1 | TRBV11-3 | CASSLTGQGGNEQFF
TRBJ2-7 | TRBV12-3/TRBV12-4 | CASSPTGVEQYF
TRBJ2-5 | TRBV28 | CASSSGLDETQYF
TRBJ1-4 | TRBV29-1 | CSVAKSRVDEKLFF
TRBJ2-1 | TRBV7-3 | CASSKAGTGVENEQFF
TRBJ2-1 | TRBV4-1 | CASSTQLAERGNEQFF
TRBJ2-7 | TRBV7-1 | CARGPAGQGYEQYF
TRBJ2-2 | TRBV19 | CASTLTVAGYTGELFF
TRBJ2-1 | TRBV11-1 | CASSLPLRATLYNEQFF
TRBJ2-7 | TRBV20-1 | CSAPGTSGSSYEQYF
TRBJ1-2 | TRBV12-3/TRBV12-4 | CASSAGDRVANYGYTF
TRBJ2-1 | TRBV30 | CAWSTGGYYNEQFF
TRBJ2-3 | TRBV20-1 | CSAPRTSSPDTQYF
TRBJ1-5 | TRBV20-1 | CSAREGAIANQPQHF
TRBJ2-2 | TRBV11-2 | CASSLDPGLARRGELFF
TRBJ2-7 | TRBV9 | CASSVGTGPSYEQYF
TRBJ2-7 | TRBV13 | CASSPGTGGKAYEQYF
TRBJ2-7 | TRBV28 | CASRTSGRAFYEQYF
TRBJ2-7 | TRBV27 | CASSHSLGTSGTSEQYF
TRBJ2-7 | TRBV29-1 | CSVELQGSTYEQYF
TRBJ2-1 | TRBV19 | CASRGDYNEQFF
TRBJ2-7 | TRBV5-1 | CASSLARTTLLSYEQYF
TRBJ2-7 | TRBV7-3 | CASSSVGGTSGGSYEQYF
TRBJ2-1 | TRBV28 | CASYAVGGRRNEQFF
TRBJ2-3 | TRBV7-9 | CASNVAGGAADTQYF
TRBJ2-2 | TRBV5-1 | CASSFTLTGELFF
TRBJ2-7 | TRBV4-3 | CASSQDVSGEIAYEQYF
TRBJ1-2 | TRBV5-5 | CASSLVSSLSYGYTF
TRBJ2-3 | TRBV20-1 | CSTLGPSGWDTDTQYF
TRBJ2-7 | TRBV5-5 | CASSPALLGYEQYF